This TCR beta chain was retrieved from a study of blood T cell repertoires in COVID-19. Across the whole study: The study drew acute and convalescent COVID-19 samples from the United States, Italy and Spain.

In the authors' methods: The authors estimated nucleated cell counts from reference gene primer amplification. Here immunoSEQ multiplex PCR was the method, and the copy in TCRdb shows in-frame clones only, minus some. V and J calls and clone size are given by that table; D and trimming were obtained from the DNA. The sample shows approximately 400,000 clones, roughly 86% of them seen only once. Recovered status applied to Cohort 3 donors who had two consecutive negative PCRs. It also applied to those with clearance or with symptom resolution. The sequence was obtained from a man aged 25 to 40 who had recovered from COVID-19. The material sequenced was PBMCs or T cells enriched from blood (not recorded which).

The CDR3 reads CASSYVQGAGNTIYF. The CDR3 DNA is TGTGCCAGCAGTTATGTTCAGGGCGCTGGAAACACCATATATTTT. This chain connects TRBV6-5 to TRBJ1-3, with D maybe TRBD1 (5 bases). The CDR3 covers 15 residues. The ends were cut back, 3 bases at V and 2 bases at J, with 11 bases in the middle. Germline CDR1 MNHEY, CDR2 SVGAGI.